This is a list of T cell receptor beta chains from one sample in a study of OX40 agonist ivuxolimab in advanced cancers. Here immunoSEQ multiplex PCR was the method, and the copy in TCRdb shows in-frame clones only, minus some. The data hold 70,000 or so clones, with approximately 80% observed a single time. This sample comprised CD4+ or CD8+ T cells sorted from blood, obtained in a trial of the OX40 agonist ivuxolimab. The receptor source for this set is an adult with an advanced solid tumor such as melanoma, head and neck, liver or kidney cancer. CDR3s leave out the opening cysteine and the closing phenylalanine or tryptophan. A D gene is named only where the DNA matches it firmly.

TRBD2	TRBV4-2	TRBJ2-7	ASSQVSGLASYEQY
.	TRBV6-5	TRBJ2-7	ASQSLGAGSYEQY
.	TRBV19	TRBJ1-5	ASSIQGSNQPQH
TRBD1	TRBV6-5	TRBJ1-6	ASSYSDRVSNSPLH
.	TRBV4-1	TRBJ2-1	ASSQSLEQF
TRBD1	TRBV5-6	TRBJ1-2	ASLDGTGIDGYT
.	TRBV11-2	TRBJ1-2	ASSPWDEPRYGYT
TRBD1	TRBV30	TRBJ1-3	AWAGTGSFSGNTIY
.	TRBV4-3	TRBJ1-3	ASSQGQHSGNTIY
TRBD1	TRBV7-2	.	ASSTSGTAFYEQY
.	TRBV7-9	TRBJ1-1	ASSSRSEAF
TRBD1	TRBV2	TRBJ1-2	ASSGARGLAGYT
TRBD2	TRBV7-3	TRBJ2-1	ASSLIPKPSGGRDEQF
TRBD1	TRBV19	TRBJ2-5	ASSPTGGRETQY
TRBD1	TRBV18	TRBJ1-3	ASSPTRQTGGPGNTIY
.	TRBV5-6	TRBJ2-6	ASSLGLSVLT
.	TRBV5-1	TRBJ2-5	ASSLNWGVQETQY
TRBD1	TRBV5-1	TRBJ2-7	ASSSGFGTAFSYEQY
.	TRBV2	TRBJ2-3	ASSPLFMTDTQY
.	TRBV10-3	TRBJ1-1	AISDMGREYTEAF
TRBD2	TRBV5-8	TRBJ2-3	ASSLAGGADTQY
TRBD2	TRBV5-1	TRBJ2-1	ASSLRSGGAAKQF
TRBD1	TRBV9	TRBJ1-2	ASSATPGTGRGYT
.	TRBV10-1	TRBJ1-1	ASSESRGGYAEAF
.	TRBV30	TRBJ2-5	AWSVGETQY
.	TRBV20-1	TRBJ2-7	SGGLYYEQY